This TCR beta chain is drawn from a study of blood T cells in healthy people across ages. Germline V lookup: CDR1 SGDLS, CDR2 YYNGEE. This CDR3 has 14 residues. Trimming at V came to 3 bases and at J to 6 bases, leaving 2 bases not matched to a gene. Through a sample-barcoded 5' primer and a J-beta primer mix, a second PCR was run for about 6 to 12 cycles. A single record per CDR3 protein comes from TCRdb applying MiXCR to the 5' RACE reads. Of around 800,000 distinct CDR3 sequences in the sample, approximately 67% were seen once. Sequences were obtained from blood. This rearrangement joins TRBV9 to TRBJ2-1, with 11 bases matching TRBD2. This TCR came from a man younger than 40 in good health. CDR3 region: CASSASGGTNEQFF. CDR3 coding DNA: TGTGCCAGCAGCGCTAGCGGGGGGACCAATGAGCAGTTCTTC. The full variable domain, in which reference TRBV9 and TRBJ2-1 provide the parts outside the CDR3, is DSGVTQTPKHLITATGQRVTLRCSPRSGDLSVYWYQQSLDQGLQFLIQYYNGEERAKGNILERFSAQQFPDLHSELNLSSLELGDSALYFCASSASGGTNEQFFGPGTRLTVL.